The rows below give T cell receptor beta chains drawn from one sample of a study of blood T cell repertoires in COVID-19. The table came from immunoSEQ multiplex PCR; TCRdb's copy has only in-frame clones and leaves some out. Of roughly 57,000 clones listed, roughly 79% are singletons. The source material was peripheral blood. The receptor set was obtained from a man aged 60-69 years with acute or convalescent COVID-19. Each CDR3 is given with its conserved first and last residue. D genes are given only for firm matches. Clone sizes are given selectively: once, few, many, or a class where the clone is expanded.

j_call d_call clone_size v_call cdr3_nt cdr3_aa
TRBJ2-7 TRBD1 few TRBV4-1 TGCGCCAGCAGCCAAGGGGAGACAGGGGGGCGGTACGAGCAGTACTTC CASSQGETGGRYEQYF
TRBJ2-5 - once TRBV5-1 TGCGCCAGCAGCTTGGGGACAGAGCGCGAGACCCAGTACTTC CASSLGTERETQYF
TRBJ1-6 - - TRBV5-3 TGTGCCAGAAGGCTCCCGAGGGTTCATCATTCACCCCTCCACTTT CARRLPRVHHSPLHF
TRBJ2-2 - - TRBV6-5 TGTGCCGGAAAGGGGTCTAACACCGGGGAGCTGTTTTTT CAGKGSNTGELFF
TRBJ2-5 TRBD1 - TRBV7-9 TGTGCCAGCAGCTCCTTTAGGGGGCCGTACCAAGAGACCCAGTACTTC CASSSFRGPYQETQYF
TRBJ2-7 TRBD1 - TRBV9 TGTGCCAGCAGCCCGGACAGGGGATTTGGCGAGCAGTACTTC CASSPDRGFGEQYF
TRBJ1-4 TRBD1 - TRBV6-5 TGTGCCAGCAAGAGACAGGGGCGGGAAAAACTGTTTTTT CASKRQGREKLFF
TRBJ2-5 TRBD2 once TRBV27 TGTGCCAGCAGCCAGATGGGACTAGCGGGGGGGACCCAGTACTTC CASSQMGLAGGTQYF
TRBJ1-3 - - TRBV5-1 TGCGCCAGCAGCTTGGCCACGGGTACTGGAAACACCATATATTTT CASSLATGTGNTIYF
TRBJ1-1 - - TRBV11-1 TGTGCCAGCAGCTTAGTAGTAACTGAAGCTTTCTTT CASSLVVTEAFF
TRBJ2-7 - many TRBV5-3 TGTGCCAGAAGCTTGCCCCGACCTCCGGACAGAGAGTACTTC CARSLPRPPDREYF
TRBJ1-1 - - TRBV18 TGTGCCAGCTCACCCCGACGGACTACTCTGGGTGGTGAAGCTTTCTTT CASSPRRTTLGGEAFF
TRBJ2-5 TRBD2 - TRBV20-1 TGCAGTGCTAGTACGTCTAGCGGGGCTTACTGGACCCAGTACTTC CSASTSSGAYWTQYF
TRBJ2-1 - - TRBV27 TGTGCCAGCAGTTTAGGTCCAGGGCGGAAAAATGAGCAGTTCTTC CASSLGPGRKNEQFF
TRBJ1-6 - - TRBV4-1 TGCGCCAGCAGCCAAGATCTTGACAGTGCCTATTTTTCACCCCTCCACTTT CASSQDLDSAYFSPLHF
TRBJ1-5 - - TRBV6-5 TGTGCCAGCTCAAAGCGGGAGGGGGAGCCCCAGCATTTT CASSKREGEPQHF
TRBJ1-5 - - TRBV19 TGTGCCAGTAGTATACCAGGGAGCAATCAGCCCCAGCATTTT CASSIPGSNQPQHF
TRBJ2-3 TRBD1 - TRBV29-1 TGCAGCGTTGGGAAGGGGACAGAGGGTACGCAGTATTTT CSVGKGTEGTQYF
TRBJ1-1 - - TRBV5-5 TGTGCCAGCAGCTTTTCTAGGTCCAACACTGAAGCTTTCTTT CASSFSRSNTEAFF
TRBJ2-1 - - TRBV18 TGTGCCAGCTCCCCTTCGGGGGGGACAGGGATCAATGAGCAGTTCTTC CASSPSGGTGINEQFF
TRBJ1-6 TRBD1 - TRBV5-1 TGCGCCAGCAGCTTAGTGGGGACAGGGACCAATTCACCCCTCCACTTT CASSLVGTGTNSPLHF
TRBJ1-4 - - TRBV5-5 TGTGCCAGCAGCCTCTACCGCCCAACTAATGAAAAACTGTTTTTT CASSLYRPTNEKLFF
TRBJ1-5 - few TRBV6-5 TGTGCCAGCAGGAATGGGGGGGAGGATCAGCCCCAGCATTTT CASRNGGEDQPQHF
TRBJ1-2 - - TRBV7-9 TGTGCCAGCAGCCCCTACCGGGGCTACACCTTC CASSPYRGYTF
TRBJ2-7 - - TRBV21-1 TGTGCCAGCAGCACACCCAAGACAGGGTGTAACTACGAGCAGTACTTC CASSTPKTGCNYEQYF
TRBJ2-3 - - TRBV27 TGTGCCAGCAAATGGGGAGGTACAGATACGCAGTATTTT CASKWGGTDTQYF
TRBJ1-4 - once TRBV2 TGTGCCAGCAGAGTCCCCGGGAGGAGGGAGTTTGGAATGGCTAATGAAAAACTGTTTTTT CASRVPGRREFGMANEKLFF